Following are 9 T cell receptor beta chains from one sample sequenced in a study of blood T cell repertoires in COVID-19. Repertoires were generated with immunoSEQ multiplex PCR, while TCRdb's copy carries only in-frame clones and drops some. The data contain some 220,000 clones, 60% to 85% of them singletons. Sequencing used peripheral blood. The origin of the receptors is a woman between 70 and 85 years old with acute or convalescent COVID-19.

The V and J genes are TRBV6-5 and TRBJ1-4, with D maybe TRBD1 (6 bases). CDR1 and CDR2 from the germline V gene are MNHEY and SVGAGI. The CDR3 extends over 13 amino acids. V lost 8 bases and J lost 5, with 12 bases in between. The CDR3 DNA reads TGTGCCAGCCGCCAACAGGGAAATGAAAAACTGTTTTTT. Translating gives CASRQQGNEKLFF.

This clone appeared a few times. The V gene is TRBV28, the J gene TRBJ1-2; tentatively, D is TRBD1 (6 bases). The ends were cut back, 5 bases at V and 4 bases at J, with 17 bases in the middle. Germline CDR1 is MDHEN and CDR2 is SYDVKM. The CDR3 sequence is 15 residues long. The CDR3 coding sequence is TGTGCCAGCAGTGGGGAGGGGGGCGATCTCTATGGCTACACCTTC. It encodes CASSGEGGDLYGYTF.

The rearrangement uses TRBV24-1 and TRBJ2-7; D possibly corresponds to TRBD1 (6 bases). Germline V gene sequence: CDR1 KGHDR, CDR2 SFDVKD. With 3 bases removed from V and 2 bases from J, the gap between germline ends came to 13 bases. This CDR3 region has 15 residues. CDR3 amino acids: CATSDIDRPPYEQYV. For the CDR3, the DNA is TGTGCCACCAGTGATATAGACAGGCCCCCCTACGAGCAGTACGTC.

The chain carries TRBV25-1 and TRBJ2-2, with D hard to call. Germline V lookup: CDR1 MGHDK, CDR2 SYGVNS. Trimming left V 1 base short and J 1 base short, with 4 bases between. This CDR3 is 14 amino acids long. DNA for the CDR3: TGTGCCAGCAGTGAATCCGGGAACACCGGGGAGCTGTTTTTT. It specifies CASSESGNTGELFF. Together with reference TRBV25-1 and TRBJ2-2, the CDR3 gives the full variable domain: EADIYQTPRYLVIGTGKKITLECSQTMGHDKMYWYQQDPGMELHLIHYSYGVNSTEKGDLSSESTVSRIRTEHFPLTLESARPSHTSQYLCASSESGNTGELFFGEGSRLTVL.

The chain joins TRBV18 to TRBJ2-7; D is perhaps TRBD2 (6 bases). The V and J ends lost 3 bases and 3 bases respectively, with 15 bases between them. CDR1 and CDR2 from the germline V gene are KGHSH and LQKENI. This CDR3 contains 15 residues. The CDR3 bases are TGTGCCAGCTCACCCGGGCTAGCGTACCTCTACGAGCAGTACTTC. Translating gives CASSPGLAYLYEQYF.

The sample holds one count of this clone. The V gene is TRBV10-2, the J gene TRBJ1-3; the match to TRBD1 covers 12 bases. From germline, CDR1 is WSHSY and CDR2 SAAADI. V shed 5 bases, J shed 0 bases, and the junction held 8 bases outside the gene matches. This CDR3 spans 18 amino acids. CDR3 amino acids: CASSMGQGASLSGNTIYF. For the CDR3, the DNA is TGCGCCAGCAGTATGGGACAGGGGGCGTCCCTCTCTGGAAACACCATATATTTT.

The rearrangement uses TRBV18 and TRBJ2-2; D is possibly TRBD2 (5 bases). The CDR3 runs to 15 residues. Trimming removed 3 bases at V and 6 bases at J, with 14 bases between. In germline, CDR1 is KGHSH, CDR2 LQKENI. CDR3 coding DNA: TGTGCCAGCTCACCGATACTAGAACGGGCCGGGGAGCTGTTTTTT. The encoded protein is CASSPILERAGELFF.

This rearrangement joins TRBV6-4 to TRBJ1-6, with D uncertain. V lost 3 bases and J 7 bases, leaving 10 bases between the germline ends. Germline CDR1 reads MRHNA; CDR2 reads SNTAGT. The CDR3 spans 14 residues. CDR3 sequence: CASSEGDRNSPLHF. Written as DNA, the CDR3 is TGTGCCAGCAGTGAAGGAGATAGAAATTCACCCCTCCACTTT.

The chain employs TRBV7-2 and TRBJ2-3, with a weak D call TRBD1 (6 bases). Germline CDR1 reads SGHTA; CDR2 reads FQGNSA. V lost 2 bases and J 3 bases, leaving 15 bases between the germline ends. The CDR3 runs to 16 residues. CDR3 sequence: CASSLIPRGRTDTQYF. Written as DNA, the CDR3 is TGTGCCAGCAGCTTAATCCCCAGGGGTAGGACAGATACGCAGTATTTT.